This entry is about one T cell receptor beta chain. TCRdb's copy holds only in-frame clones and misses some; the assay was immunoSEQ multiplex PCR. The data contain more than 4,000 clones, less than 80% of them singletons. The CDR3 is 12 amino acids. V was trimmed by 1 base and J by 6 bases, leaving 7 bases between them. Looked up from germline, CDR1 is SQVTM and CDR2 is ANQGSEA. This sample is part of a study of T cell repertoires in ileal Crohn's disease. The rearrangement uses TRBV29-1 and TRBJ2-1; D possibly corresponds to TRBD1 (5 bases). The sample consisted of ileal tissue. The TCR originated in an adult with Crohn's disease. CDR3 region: CSVEGTLNEQFF. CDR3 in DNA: TGCAGCGTTGAAGGGACACTCAATGAGCAGTTCTTC.